These 29 T cell receptor beta chains came from one sample sequenced in a study of regulatory T cells in long-lasting Graves disease. In building TCR beta libraries, iRepertoire HTBI primers were used together with Arm-PCR of CDR3 regions. From the multiplex PCR reads, TCRdb called clonotypes with MiXCR, one entry per CDR3 protein. This sample has 620,000 or so distinct CDR3 sequences; 16% occur once, and the top ten carry around a sixth. As to time point: newly diagnosed GD, antithyroid drugs for less than 3 months. With RNA extracted from PBMCs as input, the TCR library was made. The same data also contributed to another study, on T cells in Graves' hyperthyroidism and ophthalmopathy.

Sequences were derived from peripheral blood mononuclear cells (PBMCs), sampled at new diagnosis, from a patient treated with antithyroid drugs. The receptors shown here come from a woman aged 25 to 45 with Graves disease.

This clonotype was detected ten times or more. This rearrangement joins TRBV12-3 or TRBV12-4 to TRBJ2-3; 9 nucleotides line up with TRBD2. This CDR3 region has 17 residues. V was pared by 2 bases and J by 2 bases, with 8 bases of the junction left unmatched. CDR3 DNA sequence: TGTGCCAGCAGTTTAAGAATTCTAGCGGGAACCACAGATACGCAGTATTTT. Its translation is CASSLRILAGTTDTQYF.

The chain carries TRBV29-1 and TRBJ1-1; perhaps TRBD1 as D (6 bases). Germline V gives CDR1 SQVTM, CDR2 ANQGSEA. V lost 4 bases and J 6 bases, leaving 18 bases between the germline ends. CDR3 length: 14 residues. This CDR3 is CSVASGAMLPEAFF. In nucleotides, the CDR3 is TGCAGCGTTGCTTCGGGGGCGATGTTGCCTGAAGCTTTCTTT.

This clonotype was seen only a few times. V gene TRBV20-1 combines with J gene TRBJ2-7, with D perhaps given as TRBD1 or TRBD2 (5 bases each). CDR3 size: 14 residues. The V and J ends lost 7 bases and 3 bases respectively, with 19 bases between them. The germline V gene encodes CDR1 DFQATT and CDR2 SNEGSKA (reference sequence). CDR3 region: CSVQGRTQLYEQYF. CDR3 sequence (DNA): TGCAGTGTTCAGGGACGCACTCAACTCTACGAGCAGTACTTC.

Many counts were recorded for this clonotype. This chain uses TRBV12-3 or TRBV12-4 with TRBJ1-2; 8 nucleotides align to TRBD1. V shed 5 bases and J 7 bases; nucleotides not matched to a gene: 6. This CDR3 has 13 residues. In nucleotides, the CDR3 is TGTGCCAGCAGTGATCAGGGGGCGCGTGGCTACACCTTC. Protein: CASSDQGARGYTF.

This clonotype was detected many times. J is TRBJ1-1 and V is TRBV28; the D is unclear. Germline CDR1 reads MDHEN; CDR2 reads SYDVKM. The V gene lost 6 bases and the J gene lost 1 base, with 15 bases spanning the gap. CDR3 size: 15 residues. CDR3 residues: CASSRIGVPNTEAFF. The CDR3 DNA sequence: TGTGCCAGCAGCCGGATTGGGGTCCCGAACACTGAAGCTTTCTTT.

V and J are TRBV13 and TRBJ1-1; 8 bases match TRBD1. The CDR3 has 11 residues. V dropped 4 bases and J dropped 11; count of bases not matched to a gene: 3. CDR1 PRHDT and CDR2 FYEKMQ come from the germline V gene (reference sequence). This CDR3 reads CASSSGGMAFF. DNA for the CDR3: TGTGCCAGCAGCTCAGGGGGCATGGCTTTCTTT.

This chain joins TRBV3-1 and TRBJ2-7; 11 positions match TRBD2. V lost 5 bases and J lost 7; bases outside the gene matches: 4. The CDR3 contains 13 residues. Germline V gene lookup returns CDR1 LGHDT and CDR2 YNNKEL (reference sequence). DNA of the CDR3: TGTGCCAGCAGCGCCGGGACTAGCGGAGAGCAGTACTTC. Its protein is CASSAGTSGEQYF.

This clonotype was counted ten times or more. This sequence joins TRBV7-9 and TRBJ2-2, with D uncertain. Per germline, CDR1 SEHNR and CDR2 FQNEAQ (reference sequence). The V end was cut by 5 bases, the J end by 3 bases, with 7 bases between. The CDR3 runs 13 residues. The CDR3 coding sequence is TGTGCCAGCAGCCCGGTCTACACCGGGGAGCTGTTTTTT. Translating gives CASSPVYTGELFF.

The gene calls are TRBV3-1 and TRBJ2-3; 7 bases map to TRBD2. The ends lost 0 bases at V and 4 bases at J; junction bases unmatched: 1. Germline values: CDR1 LGHDT, CDR2 YNNKEL (reference sequence). The CDR3 consists of 14 residues. CDR3 loop: CASSQDLAADTQYF. CDR3 DNA: TGTGCCAGCAGCCAAGATCTAGCGGCAGATACGCAGTATTTT.

This clonotype has ten or more counts. The chain couples TRBV6-1 to TRBJ1-6; D is unresolved. V was pared by 5 bases and J by 3 bases, with 17 bases between. The CDR3 spans 17 residues. Germline CDR1 and CDR2: MNHNS and SASEGT. DNA for the CDR3: TGTGCCAGCAGTCAACGGGCCTCTCCCGTCTATAATTCACCCCTCCACTTT. Protein product: CASSQRASPVYNSPLHF.

This clonotype was observed at least ten times. The CDR3 sequence: CASSPLEVVNTEAFF. Written as DNA, the CDR3 is TGTGCCAGCTCACCGCTGGAGGTTGTTAACACTGAAGCTTTCTTT. This rearrangement joins TRBV18 to TRBJ1-1, with D uncertain. This CDR3 is built from 15 residues. V gave up 3 bases and J gave up 2 bases, with 13 bases separating them. CDR1 is KGHSH, CDR2 LQKENI, per germline.

V is TRBV5-1 and J is TRBJ2-7, with 8 bases that match TRBD2. Germline loops: CDR1 SGHRS, CDR2 YFSETQ. Trimming cost V 4 bases and J 4 bases; bases outside gene matches: 10. This CDR3 has 15 residues. As DNA, the CDR3 is TGCGCCAGCAGCCCCACCGGGGGGGCGACTTACGAGCAGTACTTC. Protein: CASSPTGGATYEQYF.

There are many counts of this clonotype. The chain carries TRBV7-8 and TRBJ2-1; 10 nucleotides line up with TRBD2. The germline V gene has CDR1 SGHVS and CDR2 FQNEAQ. CDR3 length: 15 amino acids. J gave up 5 bases and V 6 bases, and 7 bases lay outside the gene matches. The CDR3 spells CASSNSGRKHNEQFF. CDR3 DNA: TGTGCCAGCAGTAATAGCGGGAGGAAACACAATGAGCAGTTCTTC. The complete variable domain, with remaining parts taken from reference TRBV7-8 and TRBJ2-1, reads GAGVSQSPRYKVAKRGQDVALRCDPISGHVSLFWYQQALGQGPEFLTYFQNEAQLDKSGLPSDRFFAERPEGSVSTLKIQRTQQEDSAVYLCASSNSGRKHNEQFFGPGTRLTVL.

This clonotype was recorded many times. The rearrangement links TRBV27 to TRBJ1-5; D unclear. The V end lost 5 bases, the J end lost 4 bases, and 12 bases lay between the germline ends. The CDR3 runs 14 residues. Germline V gives CDR1 MNHEY, CDR2 SMNVEV (reference sequence). The CDR3 DNA follows: TGTGCCAGCAGTAGGAGTCAGTGGAATCAGCCCCAGCATTTT. Its protein product is CASSRSQWNQPQHF.

The CDR3 nucleotides are TGCGCCAGCAGTAGAATAGCGGGAGTTAATGAGCAGTACTTC. Amino acids: CASSRIAGVNEQYF. The V gene is TRBV10-2, the J gene TRBJ2-7; 9 bases agree with TRBD2. Germline CDR1 WSHSY, CDR2 SAAADI. The length of the CDR3 is 14 residues. With V trimmed by 5 bases and J by 7 bases, 9 bases remained unmatched.

The rearrangement joins TRBV6-2 or TRBV6-3 to TRBJ2-1; 11 bases match TRBD2. The CDR3 contains 15 residues. Germline trimming cut 6 bases from V and 7 bases from J; bases unmatched to any gene: 8. The germline CDR1 and CDR2 sequences are MNHEY and SVGEGT. CDR3 amino acids: CASRRTSGSGNEQFF. CDR3 nucleotide sequence: TGTGCCAGCAGACGAACTAGCGGGAGTGGGAATGAGCAGTTCTTC.

The rearrangement uses TRBV19 and TRBJ2-2; D ambiguous. CDR1 LNHDA and CDR2 SQIVND come from the germline V gene (reference sequence). CDR3 length: 12 residues. Trimming removed 9 bases at V and 6 bases at J, with 11 bases between. The CDR3 spells CASTPQAGELFF. In nucleotides, the CDR3 is TGTGCCAGCACGCCTCAGGCCGGGGAGCTGTTTTTT.

This clonotype was detected only a few times. This chain joins TRBV20-1 and TRBJ1-6; 10 bases match TRBD1. Germline CDR1 DFQATT, CDR2 SNEGSKA (reference sequence). CDR3 length: 15 residues. V shed 2 bases and J 7 bases; nucleotides not matched to a gene: 5. The CDR3 bases are TGCAGTGCTAGATCTTTGGGACAGGGGAATTCACCCCTCCACTTT. Protein sequence: CSARSLGQGNSPLHF.

This clonotype was counted only a few times. CDR3 DNA sequence: TGTGCCAGCAGCTTAACTACTAGTAATGAGCAGTTCTTC. Its protein is CASSLTTSNEQFF. The rearrangement joins TRBV7-9 to TRBJ2-1; tentatively, D is TRBD2 (5 bases). Germline CDR1 SEHNR, CDR2 FQNEAQ (reference sequence). The CDR3 length is 13 residues. Trimming stripped 2 bases from V and 7 bases from J, with 9 bases between.

The table lists this clonotype with many counts. V is TRBV2 and J is TRBJ1-5; no clear D gene. Deletions cut 4 bases from V and 16 bases from J, with 17 bases between. The CDR3 loop spans 12 amino acids. In germline, CDR1 is SNHLY, CDR2 FYNNEI. The CDR3 nucleotides are TGTGCCAGCAGTGCGGCGGGGAAGTCCCCCCATTTT. Its protein is CASSAAGKSPHF.

The chain links TRBV9 to TRBJ1-2; possibly TRBD1 for D (5 bases). The CDR3 sequence is 15 residues long. CDR1 is SGDLS, CDR2 YYNGEE, per germline. With 3 bases removed from V and 4 bases from J, the gap between germline ends came to 16 bases. Written as DNA, the CDR3 is TGTGCCAGCAGCGCCTCCGGGGCTGGAGTCTATGGCTACACCTTC. Its translation is CASSASGAGVYGYTF.

The rearrangement links TRBV28 to TRBJ1-5; weak D call: TRBD1 (5 bases). CDR1 is MDHEN and CDR2 is SYDVKM in the germline V gene. The CDR3 runs to 15 residues. V shed 8 bases and J shed 5 bases, with 19 bases lying between them. The CDR3 bases are TGTGCCAGCCAAGCCCGGGGCCTGGGAGATCAGCCCCAGCATTTT. Translating gives CASQARGLGDQPQHF.

This clonotype was picked up many times. This chain connects TRBV18 to TRBJ2-3, with 8 positions matching TRBD1. This CDR3 comprises 14 residues. J gave up 2 bases and V 3 bases, and 1 base lay outside the gene matches. Germline V gene data show CDR1 as KGHSH and CDR2 as LQKENI. This chain's CDR3 is CASSPQGATDTQYF. CDR3 nucleotides: TGTGCCAGCTCACCTCAGGGGGCCACAGATACGCAGTATTTT.

This clonotype has at least ten counts. The chain employs TRBV7-9 and TRBJ2-7; D may correspond to TRBD1 or TRBD2 (5 bases each). Germline CDR1 and CDR2: SEHNR and FQNEAQ (reference sequence). CDR3 size: 14 residues. Trimming shortened V by 5 bases and J by 6 bases, and 17 bases separated the two germline ends. In DNA, the CDR3 is TGTGCCAGCAGCCGCCGGGACGAAATCTCCGAGCAGTACTTC. It translates to CASSRRDEISEQYF.

Many counts were recorded for this clonotype. The rearrangement joins TRBV28 to TRBJ2-7; D is unresolved. This CDR3 is built from 14 residues. Germline V gene lookup returns CDR1 MDHEN and CDR2 SYDVKM. Deletions cut 5 bases from V and 3 bases from J, with 14 bases between. CDR3 nucleotides: TGTGCCAGCAGTCCCGCGCCGCCGGGCTACGAGCAGTACTTC. Translating gives CASSPAPPGYEQYF. Full variable domain (outside the CDR3, taken from reference TRBV28 and TRBJ2-7): DVKVTQSSRYLVKRTGEKVFLECVQDMDHENMFWYRQDPGLGLRLIYFSYDVKMKEKGDIPEGYSVSREKKERFSLILESASTNQTSMYLCASSPAPPGYEQYFGPGTRLTVT.

This clonotype was seen more than once but under ten times. This sequence joins TRBV3-1 and TRBJ2-3; 8 bases match TRBD2. The CDR3 is 17 residues long. The germline gives CDR1 LGHDT, CDR2 YNNKEL (reference sequence). V was clipped by 3 bases and J by 3 bases; unmatched bases: 11. The CDR3 loop reads CASSHNRGGENTDTQYF. CDR3 coding DNA: TGTGCCAGCAGCCACAACCGGGGGGGCGAGAATACAGATACGCAGTATTTT.

This clonotype was seen repeatedly, ten times or more. Mismatch with germline at one junction end may stem from a read error. J is TRBJ1-1 and V is TRBV29-1; D is unclear. The V gene's germline CDR1 is SQVTM and CDR2 ANQGSEA. The CDR3 runs to 12 residues. DNA for the CDR3: TGCAGCGTTGTAATAGTGAATACTGAAGCTTTCTTT. Its protein product is CSVVIVNTEAFF.

V is TRBV2 and J is TRBJ2-3, with TRBD2 identical over 8 bases. V shed 10 bases, J shed 1 base, and the junction held 13 bases outside the gene matches. Looked up from germline, CDR1 is SNHLY and CDR2 is FYNNEI. There are 16 residues in the CDR3. CDR3 coding DNA: TGTGCCACCCTACCCCGGGGGCGGGAGGGCACAGATACGCAGTATTTT. It encodes CATLPRGREGTDTQYF.

This clonotype was counted ten times or more. The rearrangement links TRBV27 to TRBJ1-4, with a tentative D call TRBD1 (6 bases). There are 14 residues in the CDR3. Germline CDR1 and CDR2: MNHEY and SMNVEV (reference sequence). The V end was cut by 10 bases, the J end by 8 bases, with 20 bases between. The CDR3 protein is CATRRGTFKEKLFF. The DNA for the CDR3 is TGTGCCACCCGAAGGGGGACATTCAAAGAAAAACTGTTTTTT.